This T cell receptor beta chain appears in the sequencing data of a study of blood T cells in healthy people across ages. Study-wide findings and caveats: Possibly, changes in expanded clonotypes were confounded because donor CMV status was unknown.

This clonotype has only a few counts. Its target is not known. CDR1 is MNHNS, CDR2 SASEGT, per germline. V lost 10 bases to trimming and J lost 2 bases; unmatched junction nucleotides: 6. CDR3 length: 13 amino acids. It was with a sample-barcoded 5' primer and a J-beta primer mix that a second PCR of roughly 6 to 12 cycles was run. A 12-random-nucleotide template-switch adaptor tagged each cDNA molecule. No fewer than 2.5 million CDR3-containing paired-end reads came from each sample. MiXCR, run by TCRdb on the 5' RACE reads, gives a single entry per CDR3 protein. This table has approximately 1.5 million distinct CDR3 sequences, about 31% appearing once. PBMCs numbering at least 6.5 million were isolated per sample.

The specimen sequenced was blood. The sequence was obtained from a woman aged 25 to 45 in good health. V and J are TRBV6-1 and TRBJ1-1; 8 bases fit TRBD1. CDR3 nucleotide sequence: TGTGCCACCCCGGACAGGGTAAACACTGAAGCTTTCTTT. Protein: CATPDRVNTEAFF.